The source of this T cell receptor (beta chain) is a study of cytomegalovirus exposure and HLA in healthy donors. Germline CDR1 reads SGHTS; CDR2 reads YDEGEE. CDR3 length: 15 amino acids. V lost 0 bases and J lost 3; bases outside the gene matches: 0. A word on this clone: Its target is not known.

Primers: 60 Vbeta forward and 13 Jbeta reverse. Produced via immunoSEQ multiplex PCR; TCRdb's table is partial and in-frame only. The table for this sample gives 20,000 to 25,000 clones. Study results and limitations: By HLA locus, TCR association rates varied in a later analysis, with DRB1 showing the most and HLA-C the fewest. The productive fraction for most TCR beta V segments was about 87% or about 30% in an earlier analysis. What was likely a sequencing artifact was a cluster of highly shared sequence variants. The HLA-A and HLA-B alleles of most subjects were reportedly predicted accurately from TCR beta sequences.

The origin of this receptor is a man aged 55-75 years in good health and CMV-seropositive. The gene calls are TRBV5-8 and TRBJ2-1, with TRBD2 matching 10 bases. The sequenced material came from PBMCs. The CDR3 spells CASSLGLAGYNEQFF. CDR3 nucleotide sequence: TGTGCCAGCAGCTTGGGACTAGCGGGCTACAATGAGCAGTTCTTC.